This T cell receptor (beta chain) was sequenced during a study of patients and donors after allogeneic stem cell transplantation. This clonotype was seen only a few times. TCRdb re-called the RT-PCR reads with MiXCR, one entry per CDR3 protein. The sample contains roughly 200,000 distinct CDR3 sequences, 38% of which appear only once. This CDR3 has 15 residues. Trimming at V came to 5 bases and at J to 3 bases, leaving 9 bases not matched to a gene. Per the germline V gene, CDR1 is SGHAT and CDR2 is FQNNGV. This clonotype was obtained from a human donor who was either an allogeneic HSCT recipient or a stem cell or donor lymphocyte infusion donor (not recorded which). It is not recorded whose cells these are; they may come from a transplant donor. The rearrangement links TRBV11-2 to TRBJ1-2; 7 nucleotides line up with TRBD1. Source material: blood, either unsorted or a sorted T cell fraction (not recorded which). The CDR3 coding sequence is TGTGCCAGCAGCCCGCGACAGGGTTACGACTATGGCTACACCTTC. This codes for CASSPRQGYDYGYTF.